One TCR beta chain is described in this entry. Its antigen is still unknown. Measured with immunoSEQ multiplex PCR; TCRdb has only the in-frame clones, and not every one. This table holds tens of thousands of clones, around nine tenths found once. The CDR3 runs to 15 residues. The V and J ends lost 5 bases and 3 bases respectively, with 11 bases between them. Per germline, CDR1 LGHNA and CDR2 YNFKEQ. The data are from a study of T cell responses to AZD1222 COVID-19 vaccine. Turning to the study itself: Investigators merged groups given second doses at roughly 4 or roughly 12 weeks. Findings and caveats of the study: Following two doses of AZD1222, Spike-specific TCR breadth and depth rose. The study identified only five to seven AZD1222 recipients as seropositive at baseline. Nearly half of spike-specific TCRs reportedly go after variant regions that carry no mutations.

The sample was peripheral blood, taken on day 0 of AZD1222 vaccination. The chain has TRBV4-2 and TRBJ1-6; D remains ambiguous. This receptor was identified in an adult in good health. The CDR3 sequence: CASSKDGDYNSPLHF. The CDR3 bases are TGTGCCAGCAGCAAGGACGGGGACTATAATTCACCCCTCCACTTT.